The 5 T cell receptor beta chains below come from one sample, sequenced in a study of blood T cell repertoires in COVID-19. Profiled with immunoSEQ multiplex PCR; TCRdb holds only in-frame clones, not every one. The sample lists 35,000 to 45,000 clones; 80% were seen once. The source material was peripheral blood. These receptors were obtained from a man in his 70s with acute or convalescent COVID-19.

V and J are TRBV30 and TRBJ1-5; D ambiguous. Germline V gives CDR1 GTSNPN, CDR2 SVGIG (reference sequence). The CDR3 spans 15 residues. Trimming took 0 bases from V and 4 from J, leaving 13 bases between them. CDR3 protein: CAWSVRARGNQPQHF. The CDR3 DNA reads TGTGCCTGGAGTGTAAGGGCCAGAGGGAATCAGCCCCAGCATTTT. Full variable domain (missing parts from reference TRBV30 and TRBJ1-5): SQTIHQWPATLVQPVGSPLSLECTVEGTSNPNLYWYRQAAGRGLQLLFYSVGIGQISSEVPQNLSASRPQDRQFILSSKKLLLSDSGFYLCAWSVRARGNQPQHFGDGTRLSIL.

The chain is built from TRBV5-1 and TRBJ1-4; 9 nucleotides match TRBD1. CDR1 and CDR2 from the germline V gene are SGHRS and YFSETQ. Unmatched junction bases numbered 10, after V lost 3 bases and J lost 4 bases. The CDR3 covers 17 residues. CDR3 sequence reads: CASSSGTGKTGNEKLFF. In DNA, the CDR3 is TGCGCCAGCAGCTCCGGGACAGGGAAAACGGGTAATGAAAAACTGTTTTTT.

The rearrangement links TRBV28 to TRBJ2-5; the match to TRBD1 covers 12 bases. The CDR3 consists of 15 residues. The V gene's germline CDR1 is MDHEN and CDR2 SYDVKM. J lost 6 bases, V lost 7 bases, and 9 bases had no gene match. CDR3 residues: CASTLGGTGGQTQYF. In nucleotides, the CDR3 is TGTGCCAGCACCCTGGGCGGGACAGGGGGCCAGACCCAGTACTTC. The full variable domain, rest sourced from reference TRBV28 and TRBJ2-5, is DVKVTQSSRYLVKRTGEKVFLECVQDMDHENMFWYRQDPGLGLRLIYFSYDVKMKEKGDIPEGYSVSREKKERFSLILESASTNQTSMYLCASTLGGTGGQTQYFGPGTRLLVL.

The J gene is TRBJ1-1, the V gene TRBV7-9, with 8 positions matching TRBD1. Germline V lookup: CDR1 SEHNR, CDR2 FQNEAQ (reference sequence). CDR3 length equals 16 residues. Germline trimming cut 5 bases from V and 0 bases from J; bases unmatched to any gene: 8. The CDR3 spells CASSAGQGYMNTEAFF. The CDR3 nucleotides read TGTGCCAGCAGCGCAGGACAGGGATACATGAACACTGAAGCTTTCTTT.

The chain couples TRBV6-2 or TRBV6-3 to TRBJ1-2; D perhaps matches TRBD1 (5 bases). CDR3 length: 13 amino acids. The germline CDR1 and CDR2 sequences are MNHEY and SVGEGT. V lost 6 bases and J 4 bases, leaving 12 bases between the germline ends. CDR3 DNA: TGTGCCAGCAGCCGTAAACAGGTCTATGGCTACACCTTC. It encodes CASSRKQVYGYTF.